This T cell receptor (beta chain) was recorded in a study of blood T cell repertoires in COVID-19. As processed by the authors: From reference gene primer amplification, estimates of nucleated cell counts were derived. Sequencing used immunoSEQ multiplex PCR; TCRdb keeps in-frame clones, though not all of them. V, J and clone size are those of that table, while D and trimming were read from the DNA. The sample has some 150,000 clones; 87% are singletons. Germline lookup yields CDR1 LGHDT and CDR2 YNNKEL (reference sequence). The CDR3 consists of 19 residues. Trimming shortened V by 4 bases and J by 0 bases, and 19 bases separated the two germline ends.

This chain links TRBV3-1 (or the pseudogene TRBV3-2) with TRBJ1-6, with a weak D call TRBD1 (6 bases). Specimen: peripheral blood. The receptor's source is a woman in her sixties or seventies with active or convalescent COVID-19. The CDR3 bases are TGTGCCAGCAGCCCCTATAAACAGGGCCGGAGCTCCTATAATTCACCCCTCCACTTT. Translation gives CASSPYKQGRSSYNSPLHF.